This record looks at one T cell receptor (beta chain) sequence and its context. The antigen is undetermined. The sample is drawn from a study of cytomegalovirus exposure and HLA in healthy donors. Study results and caveats: Researchers reported that three CMV-associated chains were confirmed in vitro as CMV antigen-specific.

V was trimmed by 1 base and J by 2 bases, leaving 5 bases between them. The germline V gene has CDR1 SGHAT and CDR2 FQDESV (reference sequence). The CDR3 spans 13 residues. Sequenced by immunoSEQ multiplex PCR; TCRdb stores in-frame clones only, minus some. The sample consists of about 330,000 clones, 87% of them appearing once. This TCR was recovered from a woman aged 25-40 years in good health and CMV-seropositive. Sequenced sample: PBMCs. The rearrangement uses TRBV11-1 and TRBJ2-5; no reliable D call. The CDR3 DNA follows: TGTGCCAGCAGCTTAGGCCAACAAGAGACCCAGTACTTC. It translates to CASSLGQQETQYF.